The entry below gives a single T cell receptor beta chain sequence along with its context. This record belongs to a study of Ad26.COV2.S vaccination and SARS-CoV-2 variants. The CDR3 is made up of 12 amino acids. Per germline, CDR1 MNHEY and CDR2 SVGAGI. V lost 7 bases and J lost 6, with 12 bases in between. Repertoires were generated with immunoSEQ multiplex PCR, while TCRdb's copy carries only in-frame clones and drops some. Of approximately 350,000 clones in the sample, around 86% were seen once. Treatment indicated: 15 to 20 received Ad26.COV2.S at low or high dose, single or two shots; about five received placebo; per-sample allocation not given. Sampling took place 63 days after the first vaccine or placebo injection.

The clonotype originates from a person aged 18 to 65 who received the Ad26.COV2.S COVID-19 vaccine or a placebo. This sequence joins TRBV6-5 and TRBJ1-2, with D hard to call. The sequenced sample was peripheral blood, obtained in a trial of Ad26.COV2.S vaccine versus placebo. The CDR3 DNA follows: TGTGCCAGCATGGACGGGGATCATGGCTACACCTTC. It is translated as CASMDGDHGYTF.